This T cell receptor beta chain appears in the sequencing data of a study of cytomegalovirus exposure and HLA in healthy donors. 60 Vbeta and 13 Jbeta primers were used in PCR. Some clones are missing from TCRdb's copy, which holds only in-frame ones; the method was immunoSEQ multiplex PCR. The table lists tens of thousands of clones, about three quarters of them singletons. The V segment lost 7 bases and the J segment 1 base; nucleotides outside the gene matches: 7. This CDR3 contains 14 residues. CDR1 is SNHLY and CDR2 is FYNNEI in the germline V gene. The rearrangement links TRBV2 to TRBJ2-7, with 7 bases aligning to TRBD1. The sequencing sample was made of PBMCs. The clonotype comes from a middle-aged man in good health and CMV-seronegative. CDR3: CASTPGGNSYEQYF. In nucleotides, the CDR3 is TGTGCCAGCACCCCAGGGGGAAATTCCTACGAGCAGTACTTC.